The 15 T cell receptor beta chains below come from one sample, sequenced in a study of blood T cell repertoires in COVID-19. Profiled with immunoSEQ multiplex PCR; TCRdb holds only in-frame clones, not every one. The sample has under 250,000 clones, approximately 89% seen once. Sequencing input: peripheral blood. Every receptor here comes from a woman in her sixties who had recovered from COVID-19.

DNA of the CDR3: TGTGCCAGCTCGGGACAGGGTTTTAATCAGCCCCAGCATTTT. The encoded protein is CASSGQGFNQPQHF. The V and J genes are TRBV9 and TRBJ1-5; 9 bases fit TRBD1. Germline V lookup: CDR1 SGDLS, CDR2 YYNGEE. The CDR3 sequence is 14 residues long. The trim removed 7 bases at V and 4 bases at J, leaving 6 bases unmatched.

Comment on this clone: Distinct nucleotide sequences in the sample also encode this CDR3. V gene TRBV9 combines with J gene TRBJ2-5, with 7 bases matching TRBD2. The germline V gene has CDR1 SGDLS and CDR2 YYNGEE. This CDR3 is 14 amino acids long. V was clipped by 4 bases and J by 1 base; unmatched bases: 4. CDR3 DNA sequence: TGTGCCAGCAGCCCCACGGGGGGCCAAGAGACCCAGTACTTC. It translates to CASSPTGGQETQYF.

The V gene is TRBV7-2, the J gene TRBJ1-1, with 8 nucleotides matching TRBD1. Per the germline V gene, CDR1 is SGHTA and CDR2 is FQGNSA. This CDR3 comprises 14 residues. V was pared by 8 bases and J by 1 base, with 6 bases of the junction left unmatched. The CDR3 DNA follows: TGTGCCAGCGTACGGGACAGGTCGAACACTGAAGCTTTCTTT. This codes for CASVRDRSNTEAFF.

V is TRBV5-4 and J is TRBJ2-5, with D hard to call. There are 13 residues in the CDR3. CDR1 and CDR2 from the germline V gene are SGHNT and YYREEE (reference sequence). V shed 4 bases and J shed 5 bases, with 12 bases lying between them. The CDR3 loop is CASSPPAVETQYF. CDR3 DNA: TGTGCCAGCAGCCCCCCCGCAGTCGAGACCCAGTACTTC. Using reference TRBV5-4 and TRBJ2-5 for the parts outside the CDR3, the full variable domain is ETGVTQSPTHLIKTRGQQVTLRCSSQSGHNTVSWYQQALGQGPQFIFQYYREEENGRGNFPPRFSGLQFPNYSSELNVNALELDDSALYLCASSPPAVETQYFGPGTRLLVL.

The chain carries TRBV27 and TRBJ1-6; 8 nucleotides agree with TRBD1. Germline lookup yields CDR1 MNHEY and CDR2 SMNVEV (reference sequence). V lost 2 bases, J lost 0 bases, and 15 bases stayed unmatched. The CDR3 has 21 amino acids. The CDR3 here is CASSLLHPRDRTSSYNSPLHF. The CDR3 nucleotides are TGTGCCAGCAGTTTACTACATCCCCGGGACAGGACCAGCTCCTATAATTCACCCCTCCACTTT.

The chain carries TRBV5-1 and TRBJ1-3; a possible D gene is TRBD1 (5 bases). This CDR3 has 14 amino acids. Trimming shortened V by 5 bases and J by 1 base, and 10 bases separated the two germline ends. Germline V gene sequence: CDR1 SGHRS, CDR2 YFSETQ. CDR3 region: CASSRPGSGNTIYF. CDR3 sequence (DNA): TGCGCCAGCAGTCGGCCAGGGTCTGGAAACACCATATATTTT.

V usage is TRBV27 and J usage is TRBJ2-3; D might be TRBD1 (6 bases). The V end lost 1 base, the J end lost 1 base, and 9 bases lay between the germline ends. Germline CDR1 is MNHEY and CDR2 is SMNVEV (reference sequence). The CDR3 covers 15 residues. In DNA, the CDR3 is TGTGCCAGCAGTTTATGGTCAGGGGGCACAGATACGCAGTATTTT. This codes for CASSLWSGGTDTQYF.

The V call is TRBV5-6, the J call TRBJ1-2, with unresolved D. The germline V gene has CDR1 SGHDT and CDR2 YYEEEE. Trimming cost V 1 base and J 8 bases, with 12 bases left between them. This CDR3 spans 13 amino acids. This CDR3 reads CASSLTRFGGYTF. DNA of the CDR3: TGTGCCAGCAGCTTGACCAGATTCGGGGGCTACACCTTC.

This clone was seen a single time. V gene TRBV5-1 combines with J gene TRBJ2-7, with D perhaps TRBD1 (7 bases). Germline V gene data show CDR1 as SGHRS and CDR2 as YFSETQ. CDR3 size: 15 residues. The V gene lost 4 bases and the J gene lost 6 bases, with 20 bases spanning the gap. The CDR3 region is CASSPSQGGLTEQYF. The CDR3 nucleotides are TGCGCCAGCAGCCCCTCTCAGGGGGGCCTGACCGAGCAGTACTTC. Filled out from reference TRBV5-1 and TRBJ2-7, the complete variable domain reads KAGVTQTPRYLIKTRGQQVTLSCSPISGHRSVSWYQQTPGQGLQFLFEYFSETQRNKGNFPGRFSGRQFSNSRSEMNVSTLELGDSALYLCASSPSQGGLTEQYFGPGTRLTVT.

The rearrangement links TRBV7-9 to TRBJ1-1; 8 nucleotides line up with TRBD1. CDR1 and CDR2 (germline): SEHNR, FQNEAQ (reference sequence). V dropped 5 bases and J dropped 7; count of bases not matched to a gene: 3. The CDR3 runs 12 residues. CDR3 residues: CASSPGQGEAFF. For the CDR3, the DNA is TGTGCCAGCAGCCCCGGACAGGGTGAAGCTTTCTTT.

Here the CDR3 DNA reads TGTGCCAGCAGCGTCTATGAGACAGGTGAAAATTCCCGTGGCTACACCTTC. Translated, it gives CASSVYETGENSRGYTF. This chain uses TRBV9 with TRBJ1-2, with D maybe TRBD1 (6 bases). The CDR3 is made up of 17 amino acids. Germline CDR1 and CDR2: SGDLS and YYNGEE. V was cut by 2 bases and J by 7 bases, with 24 bases left in between. Full variable domain (outside the CDR3, taken from reference TRBV9 and TRBJ1-2): DSGVTQTPKHLITATGQRVTLRCSPRSGDLSVYWYQQSLDQGLQFLIQYYNGEERAKGNILERFSAQQFPDLHSELNLSSLELGDSALYFCASSVYETGENSRGYTFGSGTRLTVV.

The rearrangement joins TRBV2 to TRBJ1-2; D unresolved. This CDR3 contains 14 residues. Germline V gene data show CDR1 as SNHLY and CDR2 as FYNNEI. V lost 6 bases to trimming and J lost 7 bases, with 18 bases between them. CDR3 amino acids: CASSASPNAGGYTF. The CDR3 nucleotides are TGTGCCAGCAGCGCCAGCCCAAACGCGGGTGGCTACACCTTC.

This chain links TRBV6-1 with TRBJ2-3; 8 nucleotides line up with TRBD2. The ends lost 2 bases at V and 4 bases at J; junction bases unmatched: 20. CDR3 length: 20 residues. In germline, CDR1 is MNHNS, CDR2 SASEGT. The CDR3: CASSESIGVWTAGGSDTQYF. The DNA of the CDR3 is TGTGCCAGCAGTGAATCTATCGGCGTTTGGACGGCGGGGGGTTCAGATACGCAGTATTTT.

This rearrangement joins TRBV7-9 to TRBJ1-1, with D hard to call. The germline CDR1 and CDR2 sequences are SEHNR and FQNEAQ (reference sequence). This CDR3 contains 14 residues. The V end lost 5 bases, the J end lost 1 base, and 11 bases lay between the germline ends. DNA for the CDR3: TGTGCCAGCAGCAGCGGGTGGGAGAACACTGAAGCTTTCTTT. This gives the protein CASSSGWENTEAFF. Variable domain in full (rest from reference TRBV7-9 and TRBJ1-1): DTGVSQNPRHKITKRGQNVTFRCDPISEHNRLYWYRQTLGQGPEFLTYFQNEAQLEKSRLLSDRFSAERPKGSFSTLEIQRTEQGDSAMYLCASSSGWENTEAFFGQGTRLTVV.

The CDR3 spells CATSKGQGVYEQYF. The CDR3 DNA sequence: TGTGCCACCAGCAAAGGACAGGGGGTTTACGAGCAGTACTTC. The gene calls are TRBV15 and TRBJ2-7; 10 bases are shared with TRBD1. Germline V gene sequence: CDR1 LNHNV, CDR2 YYDKDF (reference sequence). This CDR3 is built from 14 residues. V was clipped by 4 bases and J by 4 bases; unmatched bases: 4.